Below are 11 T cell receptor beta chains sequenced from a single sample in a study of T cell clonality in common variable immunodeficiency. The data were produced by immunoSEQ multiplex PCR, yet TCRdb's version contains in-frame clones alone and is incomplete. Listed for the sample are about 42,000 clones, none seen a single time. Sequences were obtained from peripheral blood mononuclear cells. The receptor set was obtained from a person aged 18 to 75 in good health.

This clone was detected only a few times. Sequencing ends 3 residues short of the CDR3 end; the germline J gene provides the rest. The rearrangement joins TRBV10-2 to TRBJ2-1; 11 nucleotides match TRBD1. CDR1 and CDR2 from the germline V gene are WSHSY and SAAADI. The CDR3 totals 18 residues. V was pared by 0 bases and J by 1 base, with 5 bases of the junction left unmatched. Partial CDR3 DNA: TGCGCCAGCAGTGAGTCGGGGGGGACAGGGGGTTCCTACAATGAG. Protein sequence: CASSESGGTGGSYNE. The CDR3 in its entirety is CASSESGGTGGSYNEQFF.

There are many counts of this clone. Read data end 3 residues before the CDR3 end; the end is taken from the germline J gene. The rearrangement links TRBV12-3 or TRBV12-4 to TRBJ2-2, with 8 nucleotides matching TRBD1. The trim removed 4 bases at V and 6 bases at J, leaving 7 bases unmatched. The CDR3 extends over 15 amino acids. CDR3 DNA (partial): TGTGCCAGCAGTTCCCTTACAGGGGGAGCCGGGGAG. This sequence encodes CASSSLTGGAGE. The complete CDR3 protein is CASSSLTGGAGELFF.

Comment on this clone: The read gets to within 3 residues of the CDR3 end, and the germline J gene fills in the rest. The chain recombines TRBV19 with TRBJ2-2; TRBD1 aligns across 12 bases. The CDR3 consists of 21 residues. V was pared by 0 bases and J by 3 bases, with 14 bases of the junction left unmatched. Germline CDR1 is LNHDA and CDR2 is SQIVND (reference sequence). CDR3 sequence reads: CASSIDAVGTGGYGDTGELFF. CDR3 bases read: TGTGCCAGTAGTATAGATGCGGTCGGGACAGGGGGCTATGGGGACACCGGGGAG.

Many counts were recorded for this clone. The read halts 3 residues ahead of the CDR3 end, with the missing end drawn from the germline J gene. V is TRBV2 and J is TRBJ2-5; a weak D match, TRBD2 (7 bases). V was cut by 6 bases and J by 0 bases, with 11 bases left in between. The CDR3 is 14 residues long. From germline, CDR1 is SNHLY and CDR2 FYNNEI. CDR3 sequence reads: CASRGGLNQETQYF. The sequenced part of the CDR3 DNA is TGTGCCAGCAGGGGGGGGCTAAACCAAGAGACC.

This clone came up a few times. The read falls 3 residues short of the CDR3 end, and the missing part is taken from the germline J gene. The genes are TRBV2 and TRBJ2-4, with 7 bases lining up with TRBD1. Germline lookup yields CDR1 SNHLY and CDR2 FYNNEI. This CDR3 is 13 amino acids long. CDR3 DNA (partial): TGTGCCAGCAGGGGGGACAGTTCCTATGGT. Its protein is CASRGDSSYG. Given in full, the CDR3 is CASRGDSSYGQYF.

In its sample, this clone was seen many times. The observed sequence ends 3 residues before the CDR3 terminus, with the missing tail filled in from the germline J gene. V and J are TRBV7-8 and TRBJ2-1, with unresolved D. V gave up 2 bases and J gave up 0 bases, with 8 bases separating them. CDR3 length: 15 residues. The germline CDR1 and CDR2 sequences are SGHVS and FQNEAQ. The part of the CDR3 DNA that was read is TGTGCCAGCAGCTTAAGGCAGAGCTCCTACAATGAG. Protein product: CASSLRQSSYNE. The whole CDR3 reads CASSLRQSSYNEQFF.

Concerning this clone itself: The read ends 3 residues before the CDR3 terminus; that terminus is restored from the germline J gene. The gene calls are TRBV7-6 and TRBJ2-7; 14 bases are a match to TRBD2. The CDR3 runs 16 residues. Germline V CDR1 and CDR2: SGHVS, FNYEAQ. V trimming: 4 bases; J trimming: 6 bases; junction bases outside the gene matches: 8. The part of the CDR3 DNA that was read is TGTGCCAGCAGCTCCCGGACTAGCGGGAGGTTCGGCGAG. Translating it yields CASSSRTSGRFGE. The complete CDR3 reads CASSSRTSGRFGEQYF.

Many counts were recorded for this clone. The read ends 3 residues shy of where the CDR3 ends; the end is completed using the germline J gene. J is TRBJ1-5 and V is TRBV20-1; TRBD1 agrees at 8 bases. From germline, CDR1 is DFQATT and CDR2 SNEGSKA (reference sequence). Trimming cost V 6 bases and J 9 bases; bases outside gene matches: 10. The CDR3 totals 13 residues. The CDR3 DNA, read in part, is TGCAGTGCAGGGGCCAGGGGGCAAGGGCCC. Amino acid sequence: CSAGARGQGP. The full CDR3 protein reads CSAGARGQGPQHF.

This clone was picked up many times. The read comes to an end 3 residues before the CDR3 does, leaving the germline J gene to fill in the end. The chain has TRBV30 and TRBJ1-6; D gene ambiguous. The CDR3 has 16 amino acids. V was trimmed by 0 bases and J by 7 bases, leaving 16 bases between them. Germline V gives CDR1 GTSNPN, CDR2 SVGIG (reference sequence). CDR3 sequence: CAWSVRIGGKNSPLHF. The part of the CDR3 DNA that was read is TGTGCCTGGAGTGTACGGATAGGCGGAAAGAATTCACCC.

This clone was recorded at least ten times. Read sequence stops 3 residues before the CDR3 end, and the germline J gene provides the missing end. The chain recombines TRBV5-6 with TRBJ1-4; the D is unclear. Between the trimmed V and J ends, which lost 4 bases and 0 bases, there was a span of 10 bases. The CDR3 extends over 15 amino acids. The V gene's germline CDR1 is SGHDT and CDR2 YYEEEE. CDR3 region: CASSPNRATNEKLFF. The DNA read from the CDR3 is TGTGCCAGCAGCCCAAACAGAGCAACTAATGAAAAA. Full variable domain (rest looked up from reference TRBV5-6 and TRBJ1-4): DAGVTQSPTHLIKTRGQQVTLRCSPKSGHDTVSWYQQALGQGPQFIFQYYEEEERQRGNFPDRFSGHQFPNYSSELNVNALLLGDSALYLCASSPNRATNEKLFFGSGTQLSVL.

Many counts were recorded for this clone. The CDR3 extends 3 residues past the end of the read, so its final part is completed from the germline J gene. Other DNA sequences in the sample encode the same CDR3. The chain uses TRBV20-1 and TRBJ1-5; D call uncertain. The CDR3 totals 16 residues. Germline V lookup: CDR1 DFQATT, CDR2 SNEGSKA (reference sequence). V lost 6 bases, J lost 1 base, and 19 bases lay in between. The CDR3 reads CSALADTFGSNQPQHF. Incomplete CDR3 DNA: TGCAGTGCCCTAGCCGATACTTTTGGGAGCAATCAGCCC.